The rows below give T cell receptor beta chains drawn from one sample of a study of liver allograft versus peripheral blood T cells. One entry per CDR3 protein results from TCRdb running MiXCR on the reads. The sample holds 5,000 to 7,000 distinct CDR3 sequences, over 15% seen once. Source of these receptors: a human patient who had a liver transplant. Some T cells may be graft donor cells. Each CDR3 is given with its conserved first and last residue. A D gene is named only where the DNA matches it firmly. For some rows the clone size is stated as once, few or many, or as a class when expanded; others skip it.

d_gene: .
abundance: many
j_gene: TRBJ1-1
len: 13
v_gene: TRBV6-2/TRBV6-3
CDR3aa: CASSSAGATEAFF
CDR3nt: TGTGCCAGCAGTTCCGCGGGGGCCACTGAAGCTTTCTTT

d_gene: TRBD1
abundance: many
j_gene: TRBJ1-1
len: 15
v_gene: TRBV12-3/TRBV12-4
CDR3aa: CASSTQTGRGTEAFF
CDR3nt: TGTGCCAGCAGTACACAGACAGGGAGGGGGACTGAAGCTTTCTTT

d_gene: .
abundance: medium-sized
j_gene: TRBJ1-3
len: 15
v_gene: TRBV12-3/TRBV12-4
CDR3aa: CASSLGTYSGNTIYF
CDR3nt: TGTGCCAGCAGTTTAGGAACCTACTCTGGAAACACCATATATTTT

d_gene: .
abundance: large
j_gene: TRBJ2-1
len: 13
v_gene: TRBV6-1
CDR3aa: CASRRDTYNEQFF
CDR3nt: TGTGCCAGCAGGCGGGACACCTACAATGAGCAGTTCTTC

d_gene: TRBD1
abundance: .
j_gene: TRBJ2-1
len: 15
v_gene: TRBV12-3/TRBV12-4
CDR3aa: CASSLTGQGYNEQFF
CDR3nt: TGTGCCAGCAGTTTAACAGGACAGGGGTATAATGAGCAGTTCTTC

d_gene: TRBD1
abundance: few
j_gene: TRBJ1-5
len: 15
v_gene: TRBV27
CDR3aa: CASSLKGQGRQPQHF
CDR3nt: TGTGCCAGCAGTTTAAAGGGACAGGGTCGGCAGCCCCAGCATTTT

d_gene: .
abundance: .
j_gene: TRBJ1-6
len: 14
v_gene: TRBV9
CDR3aa: CASSESSYNSPLHF
CDR3nt: TGTGCCAGCAGCGAGAGCTCCTATAATTCACCCCTCCACTTT

d_gene: TRBD1
abundance: many
j_gene: TRBJ1-2
len: 13
v_gene: TRBV6-5
CDR3aa: CASREQGLGGYTF
CDR3nt: TGTGCCAGCAGGGAACAGGGGCTGGGGGGCTACACCTTC

d_gene: .
abundance: few
j_gene: TRBJ2-2
len: 14
v_gene: TRBV3-1
CDR3aa: CASSSNRQAGELFF
CDR3nt: TGTGCCAGCAGCTCAAACCGGCAGGCCGGGGAGCTGTTTTTT

d_gene: TRBD1
abundance: medium-sized
j_gene: TRBJ1-1
len: 11
v_gene: TRBV29-1
CDR3aa: CSGQGETEAFF
CDR3nt: TGCAGCGGACAGGGAGAAACTGAAGCTTTCTTT

d_gene: .
abundance: medium-sized
j_gene: TRBJ1-6
len: 14
v_gene: TRBV6-2/TRBV6-3
CDR3aa: CASIPGHRNSPLHF
CDR3nt: TGTGCCAGCATCCCGGGACACCGAAATTCACCCCTCCACTTT

d_gene: .
abundance: many
j_gene: TRBJ1-2
len: 14
v_gene: TRBV7-2
CDR3aa: CASSLLTDTHGYTF
CDR3nt: TGTGCCAGCAGCTTACTAACAGATACCCATGGCTACACCTTC

d_gene: .
abundance: many
j_gene: TRBJ2-7
len: 13
v_gene: TRBV20-1
CDR3aa: CSARDTSQAEQYF
CDR3nt: TGCAGTGCTAGGGACACCTCCCAGGCCGAGCAGTACTTC

d_gene: TRBD1
abundance: medium-sized
j_gene: TRBJ1-2
len: 13
v_gene: TRBV6-5
CDR3aa: CASTHGTGAGYTF
CDR3nt: TGTGCCAGCACTCACGGGACAGGGGCTGGCTACACCTTC

d_gene: .
abundance: medium-sized
j_gene: TRBJ1-6
len: 17
v_gene: TRBV19
CDR3aa: CASSIRPIYLRYSPLHF
CDR3nt: TGTGCCAGTAGTATTCGGCCTATATATTTGCGGTATTCACCCCTCCACTTT

d_gene: TRBD1
abundance: medium-sized
j_gene: TRBJ1-1
len: 14
v_gene: TRBV6-2/TRBV6-3
CDR3aa: CASRRTGAGTEAFF
CDR3nt: TGTGCCAGCAGAAGAACAGGGGCTGGTACTGAAGCTTTCTTT

d_gene: .
abundance: few
j_gene: TRBJ1-1
len: 12
v_gene: TRBV5-5
CDR3aa: CASSLYMGVAFF
CDR3nt: TGTGCCAGCAGCCTATACATGGGGGTAGCTTTCTTT

d_gene: .
abundance: .
j_gene: TRBJ1-2
len: 16
v_gene: TRBV18
CDR3aa: CASSPSRAQGDYGYTF
CDR3nt: TGTGCCAGCTCACCTAGTAGGGCCCAGGGAGATTATGGCTACACCTTC

d_gene: .
abundance: many
j_gene: TRBJ1-2
len: 11
v_gene: TRBV20-1
CDR3aa: CSANAPGGYTF
CDR3nt: TGCAGTGCAAATGCCCCGGGGGGCTACACCTTC

d_gene: .
abundance: .
j_gene: TRBJ1-2
len: 13
v_gene: TRBV5-6
CDR3aa: CASSLRRRGGYTF
CDR3nt: TGTGCCAGCAGCTTGAGGCGGCGGGGTGGCTACACCTTC

d_gene: .
abundance: .
j_gene: TRBJ2-5
len: 14
v_gene: TRBV29-1
CDR3aa: CSVEIGSRVETQYF
CDR3nt: TGCAGCGTTGAAATAGGCTCAAGGGTCGAGACCCAGTACTTC

d_gene: .
abundance: .
j_gene: TRBJ1-1
len: 16
v_gene: TRBV7-2
CDR3aa: CASSPGSGVRNTEAFF
CDR3nt: TGTGCCAGCAGCCCCGGAAGTGGGGTAAGGAACACTGAAGCTTTCTTT

d_gene: .
abundance: medium-sized
j_gene: TRBJ2-5
len: 11
v_gene: TRBV18
CDR3aa: CASSPKETQYF
CDR3nt: TGTGCCAGCTCACCTAAAGAGACCCAGTACTTC

d_gene: .
abundance: .
j_gene: TRBJ2-7
len: 11
v_gene: TRBV5-5
CDR3aa: CASSPNHEQYF
CDR3nt: TGTGCCAGCAGCCCAAACCACGAGCAGTACTTC

d_gene: .
abundance: .
j_gene: TRBJ1-2
len: 13
v_gene: TRBV20-1
CDR3aa: CSAPTEGLGGYTF
CDR3nt: TGCAGTGCACCGACGGAGGGATTGGGTGGCTACACCTTC

d_gene: .
abundance: .
j_gene: TRBJ2-2
len: 15
v_gene: TRBV29-1
CDR3aa: CSVTSGTANTGELFF
CDR3nt: TGCAGCGTTACCTCCGGGACTGCGAACACCGGGGAGCTGTTTTTT

d_gene: TRBD1
abundance: medium-sized
j_gene: TRBJ1-6
len: 19
v_gene: TRBV6-1
CDR3aa: CASHARGPMGISYNSPLHF
CDR3nt: TGTGCCAGCCATGCCAGGGGGCCGATGGGTATATCCTATAATTCACCCCTCCACTTT

d_gene: .
abundance: few
j_gene: TRBJ1-1
len: 12
v_gene: TRBV12-5
CDR3aa: CASGPTTGEAFF
CDR3nt: TGTGCTAGTGGACCCACGACTGGGGAAGCTTTCTTT

d_gene: .
abundance: few
j_gene: TRBJ1-2
len: 13
v_gene: TRBV2
CDR3aa: CASRSGPNYGYTF
CDR3nt: TGTGCCAGCAGATCGGGACCAAACTATGGCTACACCTTC

d_gene: .
abundance: .
j_gene: TRBJ1-5
len: 13
v_gene: TRBV19
CDR3aa: CASSIGGHQPQHF
CDR3nt: TGTGCCAGTAGTATAGGGGGCCATCAGCCCCAGCATTTT

d_gene: TRBD1
abundance: medium-sized
j_gene: TRBJ2-7
len: 15
v_gene: TRBV10-3
CDR3aa: CAISGTGTGAYEQYF
CDR3nt: TGTGCCATCAGTGGTACCGGGACAGGGGCCTACGAGCAGTACTTC

d_gene: .
abundance: medium-sized
j_gene: TRBJ1-1
len: 13
v_gene: TRBV18
CDR3aa: CASSPPVTVEAFF
CDR3nt: TGTGCCAGCTCACCCCCGGTGACGGTGGAAGCTTTCTTT

d_gene: .
abundance: many
j_gene: TRBJ2-2
len: 15
v_gene: TRBV7-9
CDR3aa: CASSLSGTFSGELFF
CDR3nt: TGTGCCAGCAGCTTAAGTGGGACTTTCTCCGGGGAGCTGTTTTTT

d_gene: .
abundance: .
j_gene: TRBJ1-1
len: 12
v_gene: TRBV2
CDR3aa: CASSVFRVEAFF
CDR3nt: TGTGCCAGCAGTGTTTTCAGGGTTGAAGCTTTCTTT

d_gene: .
abundance: .
j_gene: TRBJ1-2
len: 14
v_gene: TRBV11-2
CDR3aa: CASNPSGSVYGYTF
CDR3nt: TGTGCCAGCAACCCCAGCGGCTCCGTCTACGGCTACACCTTC

d_gene: .
abundance: .
j_gene: TRBJ1-2
len: 12
v_gene: TRBV12-3/TRBV12-4
CDR3aa: CASSLGGAGYTF
CDR3nt: TGTGCCAGCAGTTTAGGGGGGGCTGGCTACACCTTC

d_gene: TRBD1
abundance: few
j_gene: TRBJ2-5
len: 14
v_gene: TRBV18
CDR3aa: CASSVGQGQETQYF
CDR3nt: TGTGCCAGCTCAGTGGGACAGGGACAAGAGACCCAGTACTTC

d_gene: .
abundance: many
j_gene: TRBJ1-5
len: 14
v_gene: TRBV6-2/TRBV6-3
CDR3aa: CASSSGGSNQPQHF
CDR3nt: TGTGCCAGCAGTTCCGGGGGGAGCAATCAGCCCCAGCATTTT

d_gene: TRBD1
abundance: medium-sized
j_gene: TRBJ1-6
len: 15
v_gene: TRBV6-5
CDR3aa: CASSYRQGADSPLHF
CDR3nt: TGTGCCAGCAGTTACCGTCAGGGGGCAGATTCACCCCTCCACTTT

d_gene: TRBD1
abundance: medium-sized
j_gene: TRBJ1-6
len: 15
v_gene: TRBV27
CDR3aa: CASSPKGQRNSPLHF
CDR3nt: TGTGCCAGCAGTCCCAAGGGACAGCGTAATTCACCCCTCCACTTT

d_gene: .
abundance: many
j_gene: TRBJ2-3
len: 14
v_gene: TRBV6-1
CDR3aa: CASSERWSTDTQYF
CDR3nt: TGTGCCAGCAGTGAAAGATGGAGCACAGATACGCAGTATTTT

d_gene: TRBD2
abundance: medium-sized
j_gene: TRBJ2-7
len: 12
v_gene: TRBV10-3
CDR3aa: CAIGGDSYEQYF
CDR3nt: TGTGCCATCGGGGGGGATTCCTACGAGCAGTACTTC

d_gene: .
abundance: medium-sized
j_gene: TRBJ1-5
len: 14
v_gene: TRBV6-5
CDR3aa: CASSYSNSNQPQHF
CDR3nt: TGTGCCAGCAGTTACTCGAACAGCAATCAGCCCCAGCATTTT

d_gene: TRBD1
abundance: .
j_gene: TRBJ1-1
len: 18
v_gene: TRBV25-1
CDR3aa: CASRKVTSTGTGGGEAFF
CDR3nt: TGTGCCAGCAGAAAAGTAACAAGCACCGGGACAGGGGGTGGTGAAGCTTTCTTT

d_gene: .
abundance: medium-sized
j_gene: TRBJ1-3
len: 17
v_gene: TRBV18
CDR3aa: CASSLRRSGNSGNTIYF
CDR3nt: TGTGCCAGCTCACTGCGTCGATCGGGGAACTCTGGAAACACCATATATTTT

d_gene: TRBD1
abundance: .
j_gene: TRBJ1-2
len: 14
v_gene: TRBV20-1
CDR3aa: CSVRTGALNYGYTF
CDR3nt: TGCAGTGTGAGGACAGGGGCCCTTAACTATGGCTACACCTTC

d_gene: TRBD1
abundance: medium-sized
j_gene: TRBJ1-2
len: 14
v_gene: TRBV6-1
CDR3aa: CASSEGQGLRGYTF
CDR3nt: TGTGCCAGCAGTGAGGGACAGGGGTTAAGAGGCTACACCTTC

d_gene: .
abundance: few
j_gene: TRBJ2-3
len: 16
v_gene: TRBV6-5
CDR3aa: CASSYPTGTRRDTQYF
CDR3nt: TGTGCCAGCAGTTACCCAACCGGGACACGGAGGGATACGCAGTATTTT

d_gene: .
abundance: .
j_gene: TRBJ1-1
len: 13
v_gene: TRBV12-3/TRBV12-4
CDR3aa: CASSRGGNTEAFF
CDR3nt: TGTGCCAGCAGTCGGGGTGGGAACACTGAAGCTTTCTTT

d_gene: .
abundance: .
j_gene: TRBJ1-4
len: 12
v_gene: TRBV20-1
CDR3aa: CSAPGDPEKLFF
CDR3nt: TGCAGTGCTCCAGGGGACCCTGAAAAACTGTTTTTT